The sequence of this T cell receptor (beta chain) was determined in a study of beta chain features in type 1 diabetes (dated by TCRdb to 2016 to 2019). In the study overall: Mean age, gender distribution, total cell number and subset yield were not different between patients and healthy donors. A total of 90 million to 120 million sorted cells were examined across all samples, and a strong correlation was observed between cell number per subset and RNA yield. In the study, recently diagnosed type 1 diabetes patients and matched healthy donors were compared on the TCRB repertoires of their sorted circulating CD4+ T cell subsets. Naive and central memory subsets were obtained from all 30 or so donors, but regulatory and stem cell-like memory subsets were isolated from only 8 patients and roughly eight healthy donors. General study outcomes and caveats: The naive, central memory and regulatory TCRB repertoires appeared to resemble one another more closely among patients than among healthy donors. Because small numbers of individuals were included in the HLA sub-analyses, any influence of HLA type on TCRB rearrangement was left unresolved. Sequencing cDNA rather than genomic DNA could over-represent highly expressing activated cells, although activation and CD3 levels did not differ between groups. A moderate but significant shortening of TCRB CDR3 length was observed in type 1 diabetes patients in all four CD4+ subsets. Patients with type 1 diabetes made fewer insertions and deleted more nucleotides at VDJ recombination sites, implying thymic rearrangement abnormalities. PCR might favor shorter templates, but patient and control samples were amplified and corrected together, so any skew would affect both groups equally.

This clone was counted between two and nine times. The clone's antigen remains unknown. Qualities for individual bases were not recorded, and no much larger clone is one base off. From each donor, a single peripheral blood sample of around 120 mL on average was drawn into heparinised tubes. A BD FACSAria II was used to sort naive, central memory, regulatory and stem cell-like memory CD4+ T cells with a panel that included CD45RO, CCR7, CD25, CD127, CD95 and CD27. A purity above 95% was achieved for all sorted populations. PBMCs were separated immediately by Lymphoprep density gradient centrifugation and were stained directly, without being cultured. Samples were stained and sorted in pairs, with one healthy donor and one patient per experiment, so that batch effects were minimized. Deletion took 6 bases off V and 4 bases off J, with a span of 19 bases between the germline ends. As encoded in the germline V gene, CDR1 is SQVTM while CDR2 is ANQGSEA. Including cysteine and phenylalanine, the CDR3 has 14 amino acids. Solely the CDR3 DNA is kept, with 42 bases framed from the first base.

The entire isolated RNA was reverse transcribed using the High Capacity cDNA Reverse Transcription Kit, and thus expressed TCRB transcripts were sequenced. Deep immunoSEQ sequencing was applied to naive, central memory and regulatory T cell samples, giving an average of roughly 3.5 million total reads per sample. Sorted cells were lysed in RLT buffer and RNA was extracted with DNase-treated RNeasy Micro or Mini kits, depending on cell number. To prevent cross-contamination, each cell subset was processed individually, whereas patient and healthy donor samples were processed jointly. The immunoSEQ multiplex PCR was used to amplify TCRB sequences from cDNA, yielding 87-bp fragments that span the CDR3 region. Sequencing of the amplicons was done on the Illumina HiSeq platform. From the authors' description of their analysis: Synthetic template baselines were used to correct PCR bias computationally, reads within Hamming distance 2 were collapsed, and singletons that could not be merged were discarded. Reads were aligned against IMGT to assign V, D and J genes, CDR3 length and insertions or deletions at six rearrangement sites. Within each subset, clonotype counts were normalized to sorted cell number, and only after that were true diversity and Gini coefficients computed with the tcR R package. Repertoire sharing was quantified using the overlap coefficient calculated on TCRB nucleotide sequences. As a proxy for the pre-selection repertoire, out-of-frame TCRB sequences from naive cells were analyzed. The table comes from immuneACCESS by way of TCRdb, which keeps in-frame sequences with V and J called. Part of the clones is missing from these tables; in studies checked, under half for an unresolved V gene and the rest for unknown reasons. The DNA gave D and trimming, while V, J and clone size come from that table. The sample records 970,000 or so clones, under 20% of which are singletons. 0.023% of the sample rests with the top ten.

The chain joins TRBV29-1 to TRBJ2-7, and perhaps TRBD2 as D gene, on 5 matching bases. The source is a woman under 30 in good health. The sequencing input was naive CD4+ T cells from blood. The cell subset or site label corresponds to: true naive CD4+ T cells. The bases are TGCAGCGTGAGCCGGGAAGGGCGCCCTTACGAGCAGTACTTC. Its coded protein is CSVSREGRPYEQYF.